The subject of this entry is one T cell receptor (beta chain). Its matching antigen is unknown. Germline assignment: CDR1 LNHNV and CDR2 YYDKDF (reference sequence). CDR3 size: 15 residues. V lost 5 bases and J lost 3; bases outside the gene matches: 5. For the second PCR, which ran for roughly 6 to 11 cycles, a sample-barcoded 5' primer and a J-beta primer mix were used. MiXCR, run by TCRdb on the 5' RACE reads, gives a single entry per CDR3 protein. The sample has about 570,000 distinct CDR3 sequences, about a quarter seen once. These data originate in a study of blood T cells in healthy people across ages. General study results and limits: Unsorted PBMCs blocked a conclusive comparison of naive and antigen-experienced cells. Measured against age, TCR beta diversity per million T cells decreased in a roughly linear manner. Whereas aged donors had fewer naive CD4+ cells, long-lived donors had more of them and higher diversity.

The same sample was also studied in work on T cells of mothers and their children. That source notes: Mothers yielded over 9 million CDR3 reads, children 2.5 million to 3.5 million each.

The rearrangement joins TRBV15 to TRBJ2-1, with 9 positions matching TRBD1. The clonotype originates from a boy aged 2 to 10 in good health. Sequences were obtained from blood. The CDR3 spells CATSPGTGLYNEQFF. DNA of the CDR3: TGTGCCACCAGCCCCGGGACAGGGCTCTACAATGAGCAGTTCTTC.